This T cell receptor beta chain was recovered during a study of T-cell reconstitution after alpha-beta-depleted transplantation in children. The study, taken as a whole, reports: A year post-transplant, T-cell counts and diversity derived mostly from newly produced T cells. It was reported that alpha-beta T cells came from several hundred expanded graft clones (about two months after transplant). Day-60 TCRbeta diversity that was high in some patients was derived from surviving recipient T cells and thymic progenitors.

Preparation of the TCRbeta library was carried out with unique molecular identifiers. From the PCR reads, TCRdb called clonotypes with MiXCR, one entry per CDR3 protein. This sample has 120,000 or so distinct CDR3 sequences, with more than 20% found just once. This clonotype occurred a few times. Its antigen is still unknown. CDR1 and CDR2 (germline): SGHRS, YFSETQ. The length of the CDR3 is 13 residues. Trimming shortened V by 1 base and J by 10 bases, and 12 bases separated the two germline ends. This clonotype originated in a male patient under 10 years old who had a stem cell transplant for chronic granulomatous disease, so the T cells may come from the graft donor. The chain couples TRBV5-1 to TRBJ2-1; tentatively, D is TRBD2 (5 bases). Here the sequenced sample was PBMCs, mostly from graft donor cells, taken 180 days after TCRalphabeta/CD19-depleted stem cell transplant. This chain's CDR3 is CASSLSAGLEQFF. CDR3 coding DNA: TGCGCCAGCAGCTTGTCCGCCGGACTGGAGCAGTTCTTC.